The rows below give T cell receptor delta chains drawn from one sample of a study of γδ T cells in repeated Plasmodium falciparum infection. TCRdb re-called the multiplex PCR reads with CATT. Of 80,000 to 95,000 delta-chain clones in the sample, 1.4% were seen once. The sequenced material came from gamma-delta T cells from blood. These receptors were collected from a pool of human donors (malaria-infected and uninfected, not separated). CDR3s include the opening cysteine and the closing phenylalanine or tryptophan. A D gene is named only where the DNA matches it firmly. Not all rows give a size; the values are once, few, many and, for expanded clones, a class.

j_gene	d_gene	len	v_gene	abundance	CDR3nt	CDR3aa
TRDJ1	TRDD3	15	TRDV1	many	TGTGCTCTCGTGGGGGATACCCAATACACCGATAAACTCATCTTT	CALVGDTQYTDKLIF
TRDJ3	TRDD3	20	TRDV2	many	TGTGCCTGTGACCTTACTGGGGGATACGGGAGCTCCTGGGACACCCGACAGATGTTTTTC	CACDLTGGYGSSWDTRQMFF
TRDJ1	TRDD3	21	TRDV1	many	TGTGCTCTTGGGACTAGCTTCCTACAGGCCTACTGGGGGATTTACACCGATAAACTCATCTTT	CALGTSFLQAYWGIYTDKLIF
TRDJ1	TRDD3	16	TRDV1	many	TGTGCTCTTGGGGAACTAGCACCCCTGGGGGACTATAAACTCATCTTT	CALGELAPLGDYKLIF
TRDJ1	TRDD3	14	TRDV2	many	TGTGCCTGTGACCCGATTACTGGGGACCTTAGGCTCATCTTT	CACDPITGDLRLIF
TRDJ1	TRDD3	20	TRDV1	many	TGTGCTCTTGGGGAACGGGGCCGGCCGTACTGGGGGCTTTACACCGATAAACTCATCTTT	CALGERGRPYWGLYTDKLIF
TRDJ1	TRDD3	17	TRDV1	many	TGTGCTCTTGGGACCAGAGGAGGGATACGCCGAGTCGGTAAACTCATCTTT	CALGTRGGIRRVGKLIF
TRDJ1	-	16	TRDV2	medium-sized	TGTGCCTGTGACACCCTGGGATCTAAGTACACCGATAAACTCATCTTT	CACDTLGSKYTDKLIF
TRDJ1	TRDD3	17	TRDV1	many	TGTGCTCTTGGGGAACCCGGAGTACTGGGGGTCACCGATAAACTCATCTTT	CALGEPGVLGVTDKLIF
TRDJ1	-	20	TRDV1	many	TGTGCTCTTGGGGCACTCAATTTCCCTGCCCTACTGAAGTACACCGATAAACTCATCTTT	CALGALNFPALLKYTDKLIF
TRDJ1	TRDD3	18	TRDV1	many	TGTGCTCTTGGGGAACTGGGCTGGGGGATACACGCCCCGTCTAAACTCATCTTT	CALGELGWGIHAPSKLIF
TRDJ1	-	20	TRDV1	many	TGTGCTCTTGGTCCTTCCTCACGGCGTACTGGGGGTCACGACACCGATAAACTCATCTTT	CALGPSSRRTGGHDTDKLIF
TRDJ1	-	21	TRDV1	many	TGTGCTCTTGGGGAAATCGATCTTCCTACGACACTGGGGATATACACCGATAAACTCATCTTT	CALGEIDLPTTLGIYTDKLIF
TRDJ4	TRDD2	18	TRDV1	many	TGTGCTCTTGGGGAACCCATATCCTTCCTACGACGCACCCAGGCCCTGATCTTT	CALGEPISFLRRTQALIF
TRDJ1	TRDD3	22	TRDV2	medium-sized	TGTGCCTGTGACAGCCTGACTGGGGGGGACTCTGCAACTCTCAGCGTACCCGATAAACTCATCTTT	CACDSLTGGDSATLSVPDKLIF
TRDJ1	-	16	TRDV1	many	TGTGCTCTTGGGGGCACACGATGGGGATACACCGATAAACTCATCTTT	CALGGTRWGYTDKLIF
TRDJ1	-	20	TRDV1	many	TGTGCTCTTGGGGAACTTTCCTTACGTGCCGGAGACGACGACACCGATAAACTCATCTTT	CALGELSLRAGDDDTDKLIF
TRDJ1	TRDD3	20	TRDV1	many	TGTGCTCTTGGGGAACAAAGGCGGATCGACTGGGGGATAGGACCCGATAAACTCATCTTT	CALGEQRRIDWGIGPDKLIF
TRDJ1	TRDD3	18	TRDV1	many	TGTGCTCTTGGGGAACTTCCTCCCTGGGGGATACGGACCGATAAACTCATCTTT	CALGELPPWGIRTDKLIF
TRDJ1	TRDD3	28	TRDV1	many	TGTGCTCTTGGGGTCGAACCTGAGTCTCGTCAAAACTGGGGGATACGCGAGTCTAGAATCTCACTTACCGATAAACTCATCTTT	CALGVEPESRQNWGIRESRISLTDKLIF
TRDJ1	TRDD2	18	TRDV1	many	TGTGCTCTTGGGGACCGTTCCTTCCTACCAAGGTACACCGATAAACTCATCTTT	CALGDRSFLPRYTDKLIF
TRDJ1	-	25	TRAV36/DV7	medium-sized	TGTGCTGTTTTCTTAGCCTTCCTACCCCGGGGGATATGGTCATTGAGTACGGGGTACACCGATAAACTCATCTTT	CAVFLAFLPRGIWSLSTGYTDKLIF
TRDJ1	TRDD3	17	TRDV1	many	TGTGCTCTTGGGGGGCTTACTGGGGGACTGTACACCGATAAACTCATCTTT	CALGGLTGGLYTDKLIF
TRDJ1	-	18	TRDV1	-	TGTGCTCTTGGGGAACTTCCAGGCCTGGGTCGGGTCCGGTTTAAACTCATCTTT	CALGELPGLGRVRFKLIF
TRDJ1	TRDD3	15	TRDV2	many	TGTGCCTGTGAAGCCATGGGGGATCCGTTGGGTAAACTCATCTTT	CACEAMGDPLGKLIF
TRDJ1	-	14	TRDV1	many	TGTGCTCTTGGGATTCCCAAGTACACCTATAAACTCATCTTT	CALGIPKYTYKLIF
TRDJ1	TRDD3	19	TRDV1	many	TGTGCTCTTGGGGAACTTCCTCACAACTGGGGGATATGCAACGATAAACTCATCTTT	CALGELPHNWGICNDKLIF
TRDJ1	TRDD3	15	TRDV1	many	TGTGCTCTTGGGGAACTCCTGGGGGATACACCTGGACTCATCTTT	CALGELLGDTPGLIF
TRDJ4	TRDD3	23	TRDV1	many	TGTGCTCTTGGGGAACTGCTACCTGGGATGTGGGGGATACGCTGGGGCAGGGCCAGACCCCTGATCTTT	CALGELLPGMWGIRWGRARPLIF
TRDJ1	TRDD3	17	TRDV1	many	TGTGCTCTTGGGGACTTTCCTAGCGAATGGGGGATGGTTAAACTCATCTTT	CALGDFPSEWGMVKLIF
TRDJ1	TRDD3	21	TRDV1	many	TGTGCTCTTGGGGAACTACTTATCTCCGACTGGGGGATACTTAACACCGATAAACTCATCTTT	CALGELLISDWGILNTDKLIF
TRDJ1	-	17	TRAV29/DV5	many	TGTGCAGCAAGCCCCTTTTGGCGGGGGTTACACACCGATAAACTCATCTTT	CAASPFWRGLHTDKLIF
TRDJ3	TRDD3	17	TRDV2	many	TGTGCCTGTGAGTACTGGGGGAGCTCCTGGGACACCCGACAGATGTTTTTC	CACEYWGSSWDTRQMFF
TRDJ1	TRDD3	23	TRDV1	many	TGTGCTCTTGGGGCCCGAATCCCCCGACTACGTACCCTCTTCTGGGGGATACTCGATAAACTCATCTTT	CALGARIPRLRTLFWGILDKLIF
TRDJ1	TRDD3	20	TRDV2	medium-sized	TGTGCCTGTGGACATTCCTACGTGTTGGGGGATACCAGTTACACCGATAAACTCATCTTT	CACGHSYVLGDTSYTDKLIF
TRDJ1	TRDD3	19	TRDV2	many	TGTGCCTGTGACCCACTACACGGGCTGGGGGCCAAGTACACCGATAAACTCATCTTT	CACDPLHGLGAKYTDKLIF
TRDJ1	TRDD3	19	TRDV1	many	TGTGCTCTTGTCCCCAAATCTTCCAACCGTACTGGGGGATACAGGGAACTCATCTTT	CALVPKSSNRTGGYRELIF
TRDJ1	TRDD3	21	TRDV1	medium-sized	TGTGCTCTTGGGGAAAGTATCCTACAAAACATTTGGGGGATACGCGCCGATAAACTCATCTTT	CALGESILQNIWGIRADKLIF
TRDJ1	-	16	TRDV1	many	TGTGCTCTTGGGACCATTTATCCGTACTGTGACGATAAACTCATCTTT	CALGTIYPYCDDKLIF
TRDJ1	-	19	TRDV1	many	TGTGCTCTTGGGGAACGGACGGATCCCACATGGGGATCCACCGATAAACTCATCTTT	CALGERTDPTWGSTDKLIF
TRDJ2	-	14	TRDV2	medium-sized	TGTGCCTGTGACACCTGGGGATTGACAGCACAACTCTTCTTT	CACDTWGLTAQLFF
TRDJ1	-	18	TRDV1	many	TGTGCTCTTGGGGAATGCAAACTACGGGGGGCCTACACCGATAAACTCATCTTT	CALGECKLRGAYTDKLIF
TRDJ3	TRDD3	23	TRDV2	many	TGTGCCTGTGACACCGGAGGTACTGGGGGAGTTCATCTGAGCTCCTGGGACACCCGACAGATGTTTTTC	CACDTGGTGGVHLSSWDTRQMFF
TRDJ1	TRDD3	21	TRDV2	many	TGTGCCTGTGACACCGTACGCTTCTTGGGGGATACGTCAACCCACACCGATAAACTCATCTTT	CACDTVRFLGDTSTHTDKLIF
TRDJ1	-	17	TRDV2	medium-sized	TGTGCCTGTGACCCTCACCGAGCACAAAAATACACCGATAAACTCATCTTT	CACDPHRAQKYTDKLIF
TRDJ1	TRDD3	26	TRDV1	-	TGTGCTCTTGGGGAACCAGGTCCGGTCCCCAGGTTGTACTGGGGGACCACACCTAAATACACCGATAAACTCATCTTT	CALGEPGPVPRLYWGTTPKYTDKLIF
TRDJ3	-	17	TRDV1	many	TGCGCTCTTGGGGACCGCACATACTCCTGGGACACCCGACAGATGTTTTTC	CALGDRTYSWDTRQMFF
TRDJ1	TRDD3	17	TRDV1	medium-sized	TGTGCTCTTGGGGACCACTGGGGGGTCTTGTACACCGATAAACTCATCTTT	CALGDHWGVLYTDKLIF
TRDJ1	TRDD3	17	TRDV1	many	TGTGCTCTTGGGATACCTACCGGGGGATACTACACCGATAAACTCATCTTT	CALGIPTGGYYTDKLIF
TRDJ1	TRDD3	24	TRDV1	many	TGCGCTCTTGGGGAACTATATCATTCCTACTATACTGGGGGACGAGGGGGCCGGGCCGAAAAACTCATCTTT	CALGELYHSYYTGGRGGRAEKLIF
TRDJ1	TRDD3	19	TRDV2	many	TGTGCCTGTGACTCGATAGGGATGCCTGTACTGGGGGATACCGATAAACTCATCTTT	CACDSIGMPVLGDTDKLIF
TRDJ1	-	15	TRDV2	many	TGTGCCTGTGACACCGTGGGAACGTACACCGATAAACTCATCTTT	CACDTVGTYTDKLIF